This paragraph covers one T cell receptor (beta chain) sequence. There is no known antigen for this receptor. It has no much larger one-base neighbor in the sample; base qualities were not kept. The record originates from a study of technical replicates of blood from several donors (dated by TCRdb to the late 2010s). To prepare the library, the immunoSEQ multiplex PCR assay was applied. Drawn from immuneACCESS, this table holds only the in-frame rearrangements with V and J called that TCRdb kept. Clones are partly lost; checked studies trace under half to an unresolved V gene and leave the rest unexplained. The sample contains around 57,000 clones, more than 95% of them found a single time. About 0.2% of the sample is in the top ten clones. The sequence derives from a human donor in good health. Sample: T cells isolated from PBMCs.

The CDR3 in this case is CASSMTGTEAFF. The nucleotide sequence reads as follows: TGTGCCAGTAGTATGACCGGGACTGAAGCTTTCTTT. The chain was built from TRBV19 and TRBJ1-1, with no confident D gene call. CDR1 and CDR2 were assigned from the germline V gene (reference sequence) as LNHDA and SQIVND. V loses 3 bases, J loses 5 bases, and the germline ends lie 7 bases apart. Its CDR3 holds 12 amino acids, cysteine through phenylalanine. Here the CDR3 DNA is all that survives: 36 bases in frame from base 1.